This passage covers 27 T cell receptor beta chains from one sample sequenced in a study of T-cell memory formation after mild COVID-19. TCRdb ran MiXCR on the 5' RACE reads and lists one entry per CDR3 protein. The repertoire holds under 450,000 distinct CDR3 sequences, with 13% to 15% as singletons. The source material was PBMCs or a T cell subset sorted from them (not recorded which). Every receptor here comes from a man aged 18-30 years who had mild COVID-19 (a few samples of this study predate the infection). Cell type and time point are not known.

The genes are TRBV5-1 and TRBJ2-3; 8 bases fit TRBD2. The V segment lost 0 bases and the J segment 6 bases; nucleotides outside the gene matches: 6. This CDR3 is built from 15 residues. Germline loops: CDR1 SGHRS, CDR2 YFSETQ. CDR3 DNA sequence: TGCGCCAGCAGCTTGGTCGGGGGGGGCAGCGATACGCAGTATTTT. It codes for CASSLVGGGSDTQYF.

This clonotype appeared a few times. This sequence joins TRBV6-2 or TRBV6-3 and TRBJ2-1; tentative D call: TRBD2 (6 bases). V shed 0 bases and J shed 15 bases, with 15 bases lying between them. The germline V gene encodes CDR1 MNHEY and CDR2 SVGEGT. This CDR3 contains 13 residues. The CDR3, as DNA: TGTGCCAGCAGTTACTCCGTCTCCGGAGGGCCGTTCTTC. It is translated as CASSYSVSGGPFF.

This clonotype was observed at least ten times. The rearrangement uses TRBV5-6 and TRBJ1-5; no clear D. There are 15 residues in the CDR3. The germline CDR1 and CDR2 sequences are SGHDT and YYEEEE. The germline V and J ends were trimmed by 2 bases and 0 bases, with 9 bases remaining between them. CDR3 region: CASSFGRNSNQPQHF. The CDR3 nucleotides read TGTGCCAGCAGCTTTGGTCGGAATAGCAATCAGCCCCAGCATTTT.

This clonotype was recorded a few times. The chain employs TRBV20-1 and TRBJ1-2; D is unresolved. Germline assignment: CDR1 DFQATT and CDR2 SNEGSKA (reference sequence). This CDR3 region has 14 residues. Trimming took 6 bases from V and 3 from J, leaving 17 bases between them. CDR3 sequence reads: CSATGGQLDYGYTF. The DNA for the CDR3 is TGCAGTGCAACCGGAGGGCAGCTTGACTATGGCTACACCTTC.

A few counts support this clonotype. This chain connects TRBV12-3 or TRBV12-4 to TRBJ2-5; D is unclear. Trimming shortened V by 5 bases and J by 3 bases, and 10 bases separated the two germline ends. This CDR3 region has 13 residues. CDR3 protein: CASSPRPEETQYF. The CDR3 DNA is TGTGCCAGCAGTCCCCGGCCCGAAGAGACCCAGTACTTC.

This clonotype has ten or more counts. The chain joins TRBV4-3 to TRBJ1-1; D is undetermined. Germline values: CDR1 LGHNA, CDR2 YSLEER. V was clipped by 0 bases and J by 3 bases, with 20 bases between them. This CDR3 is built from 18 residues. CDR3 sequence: CASSQDGPTFDGDTEAFF. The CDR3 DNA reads TGCGCCAGCAGCCAAGATGGACCGACCTTTGATGGGGACACTGAAGCTTTCTTT.

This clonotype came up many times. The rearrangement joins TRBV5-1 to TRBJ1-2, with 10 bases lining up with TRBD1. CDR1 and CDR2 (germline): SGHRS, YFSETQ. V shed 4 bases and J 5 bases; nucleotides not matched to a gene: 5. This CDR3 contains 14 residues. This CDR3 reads CASSGGDRGYGYTF. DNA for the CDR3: TGCGCCAGCAGCGGCGGGGACAGGGGATATGGCTACACCTTC.

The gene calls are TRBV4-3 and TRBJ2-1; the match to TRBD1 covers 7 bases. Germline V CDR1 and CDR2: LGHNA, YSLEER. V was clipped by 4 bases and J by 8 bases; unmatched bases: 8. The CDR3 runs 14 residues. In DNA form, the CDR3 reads TGCGCCAGCAGCCGGTCCCGGGACAGCTATGAGCAGTTCTTC. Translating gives CASSRSRDSYEQFF.

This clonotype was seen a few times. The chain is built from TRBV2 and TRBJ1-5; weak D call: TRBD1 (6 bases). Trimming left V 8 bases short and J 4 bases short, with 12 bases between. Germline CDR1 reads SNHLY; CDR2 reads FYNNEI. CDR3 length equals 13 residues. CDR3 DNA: TGTGCCAGCGGGGGCCCCCGAAATCAGCCCCAGCATTTT. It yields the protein CASGGPRNQPQHF.

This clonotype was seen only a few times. CDR3: CASSQDHSYGYTF. CDR3 DNA sequence: TGTGCCAGCAGCCAAGATCACAGCTATGGCTACACCTTC. The V gene is TRBV3-1, the J gene TRBJ1-2, with no clear D. CDR3 length: 13 amino acids. V lost 0 bases and J lost 4, with 6 bases in between. Germline V gene sequence: CDR1 LGHDT, CDR2 YNNKEL (reference sequence).

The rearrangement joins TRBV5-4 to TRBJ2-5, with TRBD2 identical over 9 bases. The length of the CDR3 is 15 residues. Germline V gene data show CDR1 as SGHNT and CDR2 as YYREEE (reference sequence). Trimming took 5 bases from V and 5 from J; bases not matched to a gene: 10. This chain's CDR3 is CASSTGGGARETQYF. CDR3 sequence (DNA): TGTGCCAGCAGTACCGGCGGGGGGGCACGGGAGACCCAGTACTTC.

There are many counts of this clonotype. In DNA, the CDR3 is TGCGCCAGCAGCTTGGAGGACAGGGGGGATACGCAGTATTTT. It is translated as CASSLEDRGDTQYF. The V call is TRBV5-1, the J call TRBJ2-3, with 10 positions matching TRBD1. Germline assignment: CDR1 SGHRS and CDR2 YFSETQ. V gave up 0 bases and J gave up 6 bases; unmatched junction bases: 1. The CDR3 totals 14 residues.

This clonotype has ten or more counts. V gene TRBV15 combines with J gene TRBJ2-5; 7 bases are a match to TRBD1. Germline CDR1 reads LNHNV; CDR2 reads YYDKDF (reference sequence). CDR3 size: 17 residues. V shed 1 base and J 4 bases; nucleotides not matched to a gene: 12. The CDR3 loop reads CATSRALTGTDRETQYF. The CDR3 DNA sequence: TGTGCCACCAGCAGAGCCTTGACCGGGACAGACAGAGAGACCCAGTACTTC.

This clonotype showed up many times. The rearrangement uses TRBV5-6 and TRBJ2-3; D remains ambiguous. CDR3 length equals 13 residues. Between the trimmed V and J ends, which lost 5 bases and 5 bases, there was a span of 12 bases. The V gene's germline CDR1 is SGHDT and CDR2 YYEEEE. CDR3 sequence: CASSLGGLDTQYF. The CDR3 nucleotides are TGTGCCAGCAGTTTAGGTGGATTAGATACGCAGTATTTT.

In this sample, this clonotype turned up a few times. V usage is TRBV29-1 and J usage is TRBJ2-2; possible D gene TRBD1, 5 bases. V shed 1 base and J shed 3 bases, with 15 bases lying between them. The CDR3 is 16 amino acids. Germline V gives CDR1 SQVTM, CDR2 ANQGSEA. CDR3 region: CSVEVTETGDTGELFF. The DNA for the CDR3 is TGCAGCGTTGAAGTAACGGAAACAGGAGACACCGGGGAGCTGTTTTTT.

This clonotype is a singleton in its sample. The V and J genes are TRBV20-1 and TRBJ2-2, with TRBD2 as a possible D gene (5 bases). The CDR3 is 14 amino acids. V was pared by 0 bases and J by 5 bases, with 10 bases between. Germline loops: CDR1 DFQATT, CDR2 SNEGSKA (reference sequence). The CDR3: CSARDAPGTGELFF. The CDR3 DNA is TGCAGTGCTAGAGATGCCCCGGGGACCGGGGAGCTGTTTTTT.

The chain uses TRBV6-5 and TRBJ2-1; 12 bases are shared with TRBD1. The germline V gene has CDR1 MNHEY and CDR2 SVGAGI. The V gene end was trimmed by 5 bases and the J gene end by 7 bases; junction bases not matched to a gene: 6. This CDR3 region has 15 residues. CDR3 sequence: CASSRDRGLWNEQFF. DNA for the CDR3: TGTGCCAGCAGTCGGGACAGGGGGCTTTGGAATGAGCAGTTCTTC.

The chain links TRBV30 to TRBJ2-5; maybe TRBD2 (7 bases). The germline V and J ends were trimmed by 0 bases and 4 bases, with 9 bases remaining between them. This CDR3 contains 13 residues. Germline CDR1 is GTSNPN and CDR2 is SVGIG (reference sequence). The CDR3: CAWSVRGAETQYF. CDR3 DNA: TGTGCCTGGAGTGTACGGGGGGCAGAGACCCAGTACTTC.

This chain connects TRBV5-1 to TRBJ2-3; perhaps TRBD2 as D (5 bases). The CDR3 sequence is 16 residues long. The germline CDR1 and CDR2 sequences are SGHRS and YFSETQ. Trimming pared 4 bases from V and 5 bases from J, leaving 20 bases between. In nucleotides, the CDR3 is TGCGCCAGCAGCCCTAACCTACCTAGAGGAGGAGATACGCAGTATTTT. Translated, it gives CASSPNLPRGGDTQYF.

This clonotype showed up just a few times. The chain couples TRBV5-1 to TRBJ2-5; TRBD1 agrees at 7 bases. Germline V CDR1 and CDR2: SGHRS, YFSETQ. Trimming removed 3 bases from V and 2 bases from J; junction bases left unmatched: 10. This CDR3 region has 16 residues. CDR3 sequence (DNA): TGCGCCAGCAGCTGGTTGACAGGGTACACTCAAGAGACCCAGTACTTC. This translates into CASSWLTGYTQETQYF.

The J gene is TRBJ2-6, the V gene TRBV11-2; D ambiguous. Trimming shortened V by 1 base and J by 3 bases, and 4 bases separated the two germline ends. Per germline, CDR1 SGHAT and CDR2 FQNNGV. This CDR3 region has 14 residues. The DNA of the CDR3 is TGTGCCAGCAGCTTAGTTGGTGGGGCCAACGTCCTGACTTTC. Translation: CASSLVGGANVLTF.

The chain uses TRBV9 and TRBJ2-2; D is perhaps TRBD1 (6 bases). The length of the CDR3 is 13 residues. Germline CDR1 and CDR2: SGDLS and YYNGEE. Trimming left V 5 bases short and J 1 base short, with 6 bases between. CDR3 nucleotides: TGTGCCAGCAGGGGACAGAACACCGGGGAGCTGTTTTTT. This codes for CASRGQNTGELFF.

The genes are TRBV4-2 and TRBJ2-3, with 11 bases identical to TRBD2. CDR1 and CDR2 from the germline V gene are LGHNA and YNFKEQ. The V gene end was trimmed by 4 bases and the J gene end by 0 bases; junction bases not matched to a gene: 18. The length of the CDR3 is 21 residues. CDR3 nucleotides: TGTGCCAGCAGCCGAATCCGCGGGGGACTAGCGGTCCTTTACAGCACAGATACGCAGTATTTT. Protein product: CASSRIRGGLAVLYSTDTQYF.

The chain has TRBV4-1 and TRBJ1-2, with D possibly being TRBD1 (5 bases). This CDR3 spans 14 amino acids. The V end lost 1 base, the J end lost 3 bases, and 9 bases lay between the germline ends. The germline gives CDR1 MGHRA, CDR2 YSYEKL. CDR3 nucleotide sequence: TGCGCCAGCAGCCAAGCGGGGGGTGACTATGGCTACACCTTC. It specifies CASSQAGGDYGYTF.

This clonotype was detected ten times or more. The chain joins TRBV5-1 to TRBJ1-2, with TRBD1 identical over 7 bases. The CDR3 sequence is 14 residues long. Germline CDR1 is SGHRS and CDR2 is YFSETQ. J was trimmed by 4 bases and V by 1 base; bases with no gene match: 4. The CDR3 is CASSLSQGGYGYTF. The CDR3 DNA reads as TGCGCCAGCAGCTTGTCTCAGGGGGGCTATGGCTACACCTTC.

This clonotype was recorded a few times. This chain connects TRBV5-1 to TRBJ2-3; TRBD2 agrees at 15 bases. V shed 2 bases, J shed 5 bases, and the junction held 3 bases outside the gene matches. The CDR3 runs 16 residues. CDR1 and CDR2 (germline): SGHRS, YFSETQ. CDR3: CASSFRTSGGVDTQYF. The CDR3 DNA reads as TGCGCCAGCAGCTTTCGGACTAGCGGGGGGGTAGATACGCAGTATTTT.

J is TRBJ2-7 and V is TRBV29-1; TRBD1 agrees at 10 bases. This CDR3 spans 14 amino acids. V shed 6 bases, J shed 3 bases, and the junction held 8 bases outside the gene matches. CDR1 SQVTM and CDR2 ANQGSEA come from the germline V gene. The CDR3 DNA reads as TGCAGCGTGGAGGGACAGGGGATCGACTACGAGCAGTACTTC. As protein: CSVEGQGIDYEQYF.